This T cell receptor beta chain was captured by sequencing in a study of cytomegalovirus exposure and HLA in healthy donors (dated by TCRdb to about 2017). Study-wide context: According to an earlier analysis of a few hundred of the donors, 150 million to 200 million T cells yielded 90 million to 130 million unique TCR beta sequences and around 300 Gb of sequence data. Approximately 310 gigabases of sequencing data and tens of millions of unique TCR sequences were included in an early release covering under 650 HLA-typed donors. Of the 350 to 400 genotyped donors, approximately 82% fell in the genetic ancestry cluster associated with self-reported Caucasian donors. The study was designed to test whether signatures of past pathogen exposure could be identified by cataloging public T cell receptors. Using immunosequencing, the study profiled T cell repertoires from some 670 subjects and related those repertoires to cytomegalovirus serostatus. Along with the approximately 650-subject first cohort, a separate validation cohort of over 90 different subjects was used. To predict cytomegalovirus infection status, the study brought together high-throughput TCR immunosequencing, statistical association of individual TCRs with disease status, and machine learning. To study patterns of TCR occurrence, a later analysis re-analyzed previously published TCR beta repertoires from around 660 donors and added high-resolution HLA genotyping. The later analysis used no new phenotypic data to find candidate immune exposures, relying instead on TCR beta sequences and their occurrence across donors. An earlier analysis of 500 to 650 of the donors applied high-throughput TCR beta sequencing to assess whether each TCR beta V gene segment acted as functional or pseudogenic. Donor age, sex, ethnicity and CMV serostatus were collected together with the repertoire data. A later genetic analysis took genome-wide SNP genotypes for about 55% of the 666 donors and used that subset as a discovery cohort. Every discovery cohort repertoire had been produced on one sequencing platform. Class I and class II HLA loci were covered by the typing at four-digit resolution. The number of typed donors differed by locus: about 620-640 for A, B, C, DRB1 and DQB1; 522 for DQA1; around 610 for DPA1; and 450 to 480 for DPB1. A few DR-DQ haplotypes were handled as single units for association and clustering because linkage in the cohort was strong. On average, roughly 250,000 unique TCR beta nucleotide sequences were sequenced per donor among 398 genotyped donors of the cohort, with approximately 18% of those sequences being non-productive.

The research as a whole found: Assigning TCR associations to individual alleles was difficult when HLA alleles, especially DR and DQ, strongly co-occurred. The classifier was reported to diagnose cytomegalovirus status with high specificity and sensitivity in both the original and validation cohorts. A few of the identified cytomegalovirus-associated TCR beta chains were confirmed in vitro to be specific for cytomegalovirus antigens. According to a later analysis, parvovirus B19, influenza, CMV and Epstein-Barr virus appeared linked to several top co-occurrence clusters. Most TCR sequences were observed very rarely across donors, whereas some public TCRs were present in many individuals. Some IMGT-functional V segments, including TRBV6-2 and TRBV6-3, could not be distinguished by the 87-base-pair reads and were therefore excluded. According to a later genetic analysis, donors in an Asian-associated ancestry cluster had fewer N-insertions in productive TCRs than the roughly 660-donor mean. Correlated functional status among segregating V segments might reflect linkage disequilibrium, but an unknown experimental factor could not be ruled out. The cohort was sequenced for TCR beta chains only, and without alpha or paired-chain data the features that could be detected were limited. The authors suggested that the approach could potentially be generalized to other disease states and immunological phenotypes. A later analysis associated 15,000 to 20,000 TCR beta sequences with specific HLA alleles at a false discovery rate of 0.05. In an earlier analysis of 587 of the donors, most TCR beta V segments appeared in productive rearrangements about 87% or about 30% of the time, broadly matching IMGT annotations. Sequencing depth was assumed to be roughly uniform across donors in the presence/absence analyses, though that assumption may not hold. Because HLA typing was missing for some donors at each locus, association tests included only the typed subset. A later analysis found that HLA-associated TCR beta chains were more clonally expanded and had lower generation probabilities than equally common non-associated chains. Because counts were too low, some 17 rarely observed V segments, including chromosome 9 orphons, were excluded from the earlier analysis of 500 to 700 of the donors. The study listed 164 TCR beta chains as associated with cytomegalovirus. A later genetic analysis associated a missense DCLRE1C variant with V-gene and J-gene trimming of TCR beta chains, and an independent cohort replicated the association. Most CMV-associated TCR beta chains appeared to be HLA-restricted in a later analysis, and the HLA associations seemed to be driven largely by CMV exposure. The only immune exposure information available for the cohort was CMV serostatus. A group of highly shared sequence variants was considered likely to be a technical artifact of the sequencing pipeline. A further reported finding was that TCR beta sequences accurately predicted the HLA-A and HLA-B alleles for most subjects in the first cohort. A later analysis found that TCR association rates varied across HLA loci, with DRB1 alleles showing the most associated TCRs and HLA-C alleles the fewest.

Library prep was done by the immunoSEQ multiplex PCR assay. For the multiplex PCR, a mixture combining 60 forward primers for TCR Vbeta segments and 13 reverse primers for TCR Jbeta segments was used. A multiplex PCR assay on genomic DNA amplified the CDR3 region of rearranged TCR beta genes. The amplified TCR beta libraries were sequenced on the Illumina HiSeq System as 87-base-pair reads. Turning to the authors' computational methods: In a later analysis, tens of millions of unique TCR beta chains were counted across the approximately 670 repertoires, and roughly 9.9 million of these chains were shared by at least two donors. To remove PCR and sequencing errors, raw reads were error-corrected and collapsed into unique sequences using a nearest-neighbor algorithm that merged closely related sequences. Alignment of CDR3 sequences to IMGT reference sequences was used to assign V, D and J gene segments. For a sequence to be retained, a match of at least six nucleotides to both a V gene segment and a J gene segment was required. Rearrangements were called productive when the CDR3 lacked stop codons and stayed in frame with V and J; all others were non-productive. CDR3 was defined according to IMGT convention as the region running from the second conserved V-encoded cysteine to the conserved J-encoded phenylalanine. The earlier analysis of around 640 of the donors excluded sequences that lacked an unambiguous match to a single V gene segment. In an earlier analysis of approximately 610 of the donors, V segments were called functional above 56.7% productive rearrangements and were called segregating when the between-donor standard deviation exceeded 5%. A statistical classification framework was developed to diagnose cytomegalovirus status using the catalog of TCR beta chain sequences. V and J gene assignment, in a later analysis, came from comparing TCR nucleotide sequences with IMGT/GENE-DB human TR gene sequences. The TCRdist pipeline was used in a later analysis to assign CDR3 sequences and most-parsimonious VDJ recombination scenarios. A later analysis defined each TCR beta chain by its CDR3 amino acid sequence plus V-gene family, and excluded reads lacking a unique V-gene family. In a later analysis, approximately 590 highly shared, low-generation-probability nucleotide sequences were removed to address suspected cross-contamination and a sequencing artifact. For each public chain, a later analysis derived a clonal expansion index from normalized ranks of inferred template counts within each repertoire. In a later analysis, generation probabilities were computed using a VDJ recombination model fitted to out-of-frame rearrangements, and the results were checked against IGoR. Hypergeometric tests were used in a later analysis to score TCR-TCR, TCR-HLA and TCR-CMV co-occurrence, with a repertoire-size bias correction applied to the TCR pairs. A later analysis estimated false discovery rates by permuting HLA or CMV assignments 20 times. In a later analysis, co-occurring TCRs were grouped with DBSCAN, and TCRdist sequence similarity was added when clustering was performed within HLA-allele-positive subsets. Repertoires with fewer than 30,000 or more than 120,000 public chains, plus five repertoires with anomalous nucleotide sharing, were excluded from co-occurrence clustering. The source is immuneACCESS, and TCRdb retained only in-frame sequences with V and J called. Part of the clones is not carried over; for the studies checked, unresolved V genes explain less than half of this, and the remainder is unexplained. V and J calls plus clone size are reproduced from that table; the DNA served to infer D and trimming. Across this sample there are tens of thousands of clones, with roughly 66% seen only once. The ten largest clones represent around 2.3% of the sample.

Notes on this clone: Which antigen it targets is not known. Within one base of it there is no much larger clone, and no base qualities were kept.

The CDR3 runs 15 amino acids, cysteine and phenylalanine included. The only DNA kept is the CDR3, 45 bases in frame from the first base. CDR1 and CDR2 are read off the germline V gene (reference sequence) as GTSNPN and SVGIG. The junction carries 18 bases between V and J, which are trimmed by 2 bases and 8 bases respectively. The cohort consisted of hundreds of healthy bone marrow donors. All cohort members were sampled while nominally healthy, although unrecorded immune exposures were likely present. The donor was CMV seronegative and belonged to the group of approximately 320 seronegative cohort members. A peripheral blood sample was provided by each donor, and peripheral blood mononuclear cells were used for TCR beta sequencing. The Qiagen DNeasy Blood Extraction Kit was used to extract genomic DNA from the blood cell samples.

The receptor chain draws on TRBV30 and TRBJ1-4; a tentative D match to TRBD1 spans 5 bases. Sample: PBMCs. This TCR derives from a man younger than 45 in good health and CMV-seronegative. The encoded CDR3 is CAWSLGGVSQEKLFF. The nucleotides are TGTGCCTGGAGTCTCGGAGGGGTATCCCAGGAAAAACTGTTTTTT.